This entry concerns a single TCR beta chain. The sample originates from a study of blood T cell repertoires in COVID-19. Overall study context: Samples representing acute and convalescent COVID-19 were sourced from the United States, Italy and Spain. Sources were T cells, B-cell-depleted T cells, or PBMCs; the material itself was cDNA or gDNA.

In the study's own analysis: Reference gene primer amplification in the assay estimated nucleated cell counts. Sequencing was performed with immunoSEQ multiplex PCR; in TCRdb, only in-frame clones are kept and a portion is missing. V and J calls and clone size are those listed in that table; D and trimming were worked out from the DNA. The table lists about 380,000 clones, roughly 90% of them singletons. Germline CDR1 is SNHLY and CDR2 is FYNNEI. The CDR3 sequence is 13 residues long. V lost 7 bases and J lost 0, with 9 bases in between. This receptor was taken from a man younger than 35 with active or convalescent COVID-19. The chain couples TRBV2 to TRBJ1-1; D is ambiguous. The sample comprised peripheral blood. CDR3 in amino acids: CASIRYMNTEAFF. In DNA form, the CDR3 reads TGTGCCAGCATAAGATACATGAACACTGAAGCTTTCTTT.